The T cell receptor (beta chain) under discussion was sequenced for a study of identical twins. Study-wide findings and caveats: Beta clonotypes that were abundant in cord blood contained fewer insertions, a pattern absent from memory repertoires. Sharing of beta out-of-frame sequences by twins showed a weaker excess. Models came in too low on out-of-frame TCR alpha sharing in monozygotic twins. Shared out-of-frame alpha sequences (those common to twins) showed excess low generation probability.

With respect to this clonotype: Its cognate antigen is unknown.

This CDR3 contains 13 residues. Germline V gives CDR1 MDHEN, CDR2 SYDVKM. J lost 5 bases, V lost 3 bases, and 3 bases had no gene match. TCRdb independently ran MiXCR on the 5' RACE reads; one entry per CDR3 protein. The sample consists of under 350,000 distinct CDR3 sequences, more than 8% of them appearing once. These data are also associated with another study on yellow fever vaccine responses in identical twins.

The TCR sequence derives from a woman between 18 and 30 years old in good health. The sample comprised CD8+ T cells sorted from blood. The chain couples TRBV28 to TRBJ2-7, with 8 nucleotides matching TRBD1. The CDR3 protein is CASSFQGADEQYF. CDR3 DNA sequence: TGTGCCAGCAGTTTCCAGGGGGCGGACGAGCAGTACTTC.